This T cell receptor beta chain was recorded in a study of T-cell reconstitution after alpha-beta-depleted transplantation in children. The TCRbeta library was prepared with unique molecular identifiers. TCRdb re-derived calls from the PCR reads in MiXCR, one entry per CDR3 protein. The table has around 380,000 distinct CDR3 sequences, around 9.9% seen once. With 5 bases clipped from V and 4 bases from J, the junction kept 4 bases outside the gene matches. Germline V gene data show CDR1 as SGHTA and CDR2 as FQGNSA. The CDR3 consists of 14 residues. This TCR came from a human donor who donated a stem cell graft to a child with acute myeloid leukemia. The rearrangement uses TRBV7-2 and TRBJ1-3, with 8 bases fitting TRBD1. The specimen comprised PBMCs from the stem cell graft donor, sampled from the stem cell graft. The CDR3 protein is CASSPTGDGNTIYF. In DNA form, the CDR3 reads TGTGCCAGCAGCCCGACAGGGGACGGAAACACCATATATTTT.